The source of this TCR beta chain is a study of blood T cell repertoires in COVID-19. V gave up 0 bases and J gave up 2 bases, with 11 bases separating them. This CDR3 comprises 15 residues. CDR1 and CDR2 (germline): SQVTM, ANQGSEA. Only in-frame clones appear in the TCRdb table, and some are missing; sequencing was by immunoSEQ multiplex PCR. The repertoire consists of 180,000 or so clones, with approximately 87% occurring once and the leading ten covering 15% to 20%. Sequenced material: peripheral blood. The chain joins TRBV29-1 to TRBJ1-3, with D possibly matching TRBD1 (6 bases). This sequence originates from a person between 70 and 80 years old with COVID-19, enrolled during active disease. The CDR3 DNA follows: TGCAGCGTTGAAGATCTTTCAGGGGCTGGAAACACCATATATTTT. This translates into CSVEDLSGAGNTIYF. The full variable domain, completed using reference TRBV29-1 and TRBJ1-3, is SAVISQKPSRDICQRGTSLTIQCQVDSQVTMMFWYRQQPGQSLTLIATANQGSEATYESGFVIDKFPISRPNLTFSTLTVSNMSPEDSSIYLCSVEDLSGAGNTIYFGEGSWLTVV.